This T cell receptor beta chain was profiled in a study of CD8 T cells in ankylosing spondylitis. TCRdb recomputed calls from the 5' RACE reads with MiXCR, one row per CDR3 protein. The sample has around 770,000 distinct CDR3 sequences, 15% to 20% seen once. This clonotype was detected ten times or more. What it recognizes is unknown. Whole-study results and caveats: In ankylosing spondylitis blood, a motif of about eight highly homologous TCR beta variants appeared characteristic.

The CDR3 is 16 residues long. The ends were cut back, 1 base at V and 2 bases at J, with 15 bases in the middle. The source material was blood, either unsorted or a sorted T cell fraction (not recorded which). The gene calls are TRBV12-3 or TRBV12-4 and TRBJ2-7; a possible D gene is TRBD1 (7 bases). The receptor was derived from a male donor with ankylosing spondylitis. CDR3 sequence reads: CASSLEAGGPPYEQYF. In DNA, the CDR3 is TGTGCCAGCAGTTTAGAGGCAGGGGGGCCCCCCTACGAGCAGTACTTC.